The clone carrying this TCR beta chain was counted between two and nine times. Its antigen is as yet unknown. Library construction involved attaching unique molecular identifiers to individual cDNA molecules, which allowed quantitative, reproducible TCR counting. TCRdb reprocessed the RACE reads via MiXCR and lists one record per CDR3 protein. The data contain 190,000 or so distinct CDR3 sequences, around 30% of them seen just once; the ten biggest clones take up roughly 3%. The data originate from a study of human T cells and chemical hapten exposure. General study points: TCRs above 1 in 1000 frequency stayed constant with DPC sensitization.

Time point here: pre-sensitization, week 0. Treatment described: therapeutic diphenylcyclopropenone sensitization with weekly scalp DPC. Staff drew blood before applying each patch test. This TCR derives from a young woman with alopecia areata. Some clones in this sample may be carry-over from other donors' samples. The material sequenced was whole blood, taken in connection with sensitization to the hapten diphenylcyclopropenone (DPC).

The CDR3 spells CASTAGLSYEQYF. The DNA of the CDR3 is TGTGCCAGCACGGCAGGGCTGTCCTACGAGCAGTACTTC. V gene TRBV6-8 combines with J gene TRBJ2-7, with a possible D match to TRBD1 (5 bases). This CDR3 contains 13 residues. Germline V lookup: CDR1 MNHGY, CDR2 SAAAGT. V lost 7 bases and J 1 base, leaving 11 bases between the germline ends.